A single sample is the source of the 27 T cell receptor beta chains below, sequenced in a study of blood T cell repertoires in COVID-19. Repertoires were generated with immunoSEQ multiplex PCR, while TCRdb's copy carries only in-frame clones and drops some. This sample has 120,000 or so clones, with roughly 87% found just once. Sequenced input: peripheral blood. Every receptor here comes from a human donor in a cohort sampled during active COVID-19.

This rearrangement joins TRBV6-5 to TRBJ2-7; 7 bases match TRBD1. This CDR3 is 13 amino acids long. The germline gives CDR1 MNHEY, CDR2 SVGAGI. V dropped 7 bases and J dropped 1; count of bases not matched to a gene: 4. The CDR3 nucleotides are TGTGCCAGCAAATCGGACAGGTCCTACGAGCAGTACTTC. It is translated as CASKSDRSYEQYF.

This chain links TRBV12-3 or TRBV12-4 with TRBJ2-3; D ambiguous. CDR3 length: 13 residues. V lost 3 bases to trimming and J lost 4 bases, with 8 bases between them. The CDR3 DNA sequence: TGTGCCAGCAGTTTCTCGGTGCCAGATACGCAGTATTTT. This sequence encodes CASSFSVPDTQYF.

The chain recombines TRBV7-9 with TRBJ2-1; TRBD2 matches 7 bases. Trimming removed 5 bases from V and 8 bases from J; junction bases left unmatched: 15. Germline CDR1 SEHNR, CDR2 FQNEAQ (reference sequence). This CDR3 comprises 16 residues. This CDR3 reads CASSPLGRGRADEQFF. The CDR3 nucleotides read TGTGCCAGCAGCCCCCTGGGTCGAGGGAGGGCCGATGAGCAGTTCTTC.

This clone was observed a few times. The chain recombines TRBV7-2 with TRBJ1-1, with 9 positions matching TRBD1. The CDR3 spans 14 residues. The germline gives CDR1 SGHTA, CDR2 FQGNSA. The J segment lost 1 base and the V segment lost 5 bases, leaving 2 bases of the junction unmatched. The CDR3 DNA follows: TGTGCCAGCAGCCGGGGACAGGGGAACACTGAAGCTTTCTTT. This encodes CASSRGQGNTEAFF.

This chain joins TRBV18 and TRBJ2-7, with 10 bases fitting TRBD2. The CDR3 loop spans 14 amino acids. The germline V gene has CDR1 KGHSH and CDR2 LQKENI. V lost 3 bases and J lost 6; bases outside the gene matches: 5. CDR3 amino acids: CASSPGTSDTEQYF. CDR3 sequence (DNA): TGTGCCAGCTCACCGGGGACTAGCGATACCGAGCAGTACTTC.

A single count supports this clone. The chain uses TRBV7-2 and TRBJ2-1, with 9 bases that match TRBD2. CDR1 and CDR2 (germline): SGHTA, FQGNSA. This CDR3 region has 17 residues. The V gene end was trimmed by 2 bases and the J gene end by 0 bases; junction bases not matched to a gene: 5. The CDR3 loop is CASSLRTSASSYNEQFF. The CDR3 DNA reads as TGTGCCAGCAGCTTACGGACTAGCGCGAGCTCCTACAATGAGCAGTTCTTC.

This clone was seen a handful of times. The V and J genes are TRBV19 and TRBJ2-7; 7 bases line up with TRBD1. This CDR3 spans 14 amino acids. After removal of 5 bases from V and 2 bases from J, the junction contained 6 bases not matched to a gene. Germline V lookup: CDR1 LNHDA, CDR2 SQIVND (reference sequence). The CDR3 DNA sequence: TGTGCCAGTAGTGCCCGACAGGGTCCCTACGAGCAGTACTTC. The encoded protein is CASSARQGPYEQYF.

This chain joins TRBV7-3 and TRBJ1-1; TRBD1 aligns across 9 bases. The CDR3 extends over 15 amino acids. With V trimmed by 3 bases and J by 5 bases, 7 bases remained unmatched. Per germline, CDR1 SGHTA and CDR2 FQGTGA. In DNA form, the CDR3 reads TGTGCCAGCAGCTTGCAAGGGACAGGGAGGACTGAAGCTTTCTTT. This translates into CASSLQGTGRTEAFF.

The chain uses TRBV15 and TRBJ2-3, with D possibly matching TRBD1 (6 bases). Trimming took 3 bases from V and 7 from J, leaving 17 bases between them. CDR3 length: 15 amino acids. The germline CDR1 and CDR2 sequences are LNHNV and YYDKDF (reference sequence). DNA of the CDR3: TGTGCCACCAGCAGTCTGAGGCAGGGGCAGAATACGCAGTATTTT. It is translated as CATSSLRQGQNTQYF.

This clone showed up just once. V is TRBV28 and J is TRBJ2-7, with D maybe TRBD2 (5 bases). Germline V gene data show CDR1 as MDHEN and CDR2 as SYDVKM. V was pared by 2 bases and J by 6 bases, with 11 bases between. CDR3 length: 13 amino acids. In nucleotides, the CDR3 is TGTGCCAGCAGTTTAGCCGGGCGGGCCGAGCAGTACTTC. This encodes CASSLAGRAEQYF.

The chain is built from TRBV10-2 and TRBJ2-1, with TRBD1 matching over 7 bases. V was pared by 6 bases and J by 7 bases, with 15 bases of the junction left unmatched. This CDR3 spans 16 amino acids. Germline V CDR1 and CDR2: WSHSY, SAAADI. The DNA of the CDR3 is TGCGCCAGCAGCCTAACACAGGGGTTGTATGGAAATGAGCAGTTCTTC. Translating it yields CASSLTQGLYGNEQFF.

This chain joins TRBV2 and TRBJ1-5, with D hard to call. CDR1 and CDR2 from the germline V gene are SNHLY and FYNNEI. CDR3 length equals 14 residues. The germline V and J ends were trimmed by 6 bases and 0 bases, with 9 bases remaining between them. The CDR3 DNA is TGTGCCAGCAGGGTACAATATAGCAATCAGCCCCAGCATTTT. This translates into CASRVQYSNQPQHF.

The CDR3 nucleotides are TGTGCCAGCAGCCAAGGAGACAGGGGCTCACCCCTCCACTTT. It is translated as CASSQGDRGSPLHF. The chain carries TRBV14 and TRBJ1-6, with 8 bases fitting TRBD1. V trimming: 1 base; J trimming: 10 bases; junction bases outside the gene matches: 3. CDR1 and CDR2 (germline): SGHDN, FVKESK. There are 14 residues in the CDR3. Full variable domain (missing parts from reference TRBV14 and TRBJ1-6): EAGVTQFPSHSVIEKGQTVTLRCDPISGHDNLYWYRRVMGKEIKFLLHFVKESKQDESGMPNNRFLAERTGGTYSTLKVQPAELEDSGVYFCASSQGDRGSPLHFGNGTRLTVT.

This clone showed up just a few times. The V call is TRBV14, the J call TRBJ1-4; D may be TRBD1 (6 bases). In germline, CDR1 is SGHDN, CDR2 FVKESK. The CDR3 contains 16 residues. Trimming pared 3 bases from V and 5 bases from J, leaving 16 bases between. CDR3 nucleotides: TGTGCCAGCAGCCACCGACAAGGGGGTAGGAATGAAAAACTGTTTTTT. It codes for CASSHRQGGRNEKLFF.

The rearrangement uses TRBV2 and TRBJ2-3, with TRBD2 matching 16 bases. V shed 5 bases, J shed 4 bases, and the junction held 3 bases outside the gene matches. Germline V gene lookup returns CDR1 SNHLY and CDR2 FYNNEI. The CDR3 totals 16 residues. The CDR3 protein is CASSKGLAGGADTQYF. As DNA, the CDR3 is TGTGCCAGCAGTAAGGGACTAGCGGGAGGGGCAGATACGCAGTATTTT.

V usage is TRBV11-3 and J usage is TRBJ2-7; 7 nucleotides agree with TRBD2. Germline V CDR1 and CDR2: SGHNT, YENEEA. This CDR3 is 14 amino acids long. V was pared by 3 bases and J by 4 bases, with 6 bases of the junction left unmatched. CDR3 DNA sequence: TGTGCCAGCAGCTTTGTAACTAGCGCGTACGAGCAGTACTTC. This sequence encodes CASSFVTSAYEQYF.

This clone was counted a single time. This chain connects TRBV5-1 to TRBJ1-5; weak D call: TRBD1 (6 bases). Trimming took off 2 bases at V and 4 bases at J, with 10 bases between the two ends. This CDR3 spans 14 amino acids. Germline loops: CDR1 SGHRS, CDR2 YFSETQ. CDR3 nucleotide sequence: TGCGCCAGCAGCTTTGACACAGGGAATCAGCCCCAGCATTTT. This gives the protein CASSFDTGNQPQHF.

The chain couples TRBV6-1 to TRBJ1-6; TRBD1 might be the D (5 bases). V was clipped by 2 bases and J by 9 bases, with 14 bases between them. The CDR3 has 15 amino acids. The V gene's germline CDR1 is MNHNS and CDR2 SASEGT. CDR3 sequence reads: CASSENWGERSPLHF. The CDR3 coding sequence is TGTGCCAGCAGTGAAAATTGGGGGGAGCGTTCACCCCTCCACTTT.

The chain carries TRBV3-1 (or the pseudogene TRBV3-2) and TRBJ2-6; 10 bases align to TRBD1. CDR1 is LGHDT and CDR2 is YNNKEL in the germline V gene (reference sequence). J was trimmed by 0 bases and V by 1 base; bases with no gene match: 3. The CDR3 runs to 18 residues. This chain's CDR3 is CASSQAGTGVSGANVLTF. CDR3 in DNA: TGTGCCAGCAGCCAAGCCGGGACAGGGGTCTCTGGGGCCAACGTCCTGACTTTC.

The rearrangement uses TRBV6-6 and TRBJ1-2; no clear D. The ends were cut back, 1 base at V and 0 bases at J, with 6 bases in the middle. Germline V gene lookup returns CDR1 MNHNY and CDR2 SVGAGI (reference sequence). This CDR3 is built from 14 residues. The CDR3 spells CASSYLDTNYGYTF. The CDR3 nucleotides are TGTGCCAGCAGTTACTTAGACACTAACTATGGCTACACCTTC.

J is TRBJ2-3 and V is TRBV4-1, with TRBD2 matching 7 bases. J was trimmed by 1 base and V by 1 base; bases with no gene match: 2. Germline CDR1 MGHRA, CDR2 YSYEKL. CDR3 length equals 15 residues. CDR3 residues: CASSQVRGGTDTQYF. The CDR3 DNA reads as TGCGCCAGCAGCCAAGTACGGGGGGGCACAGATACGCAGTATTTT.

The chain employs TRBV7-8 and TRBJ2-7; unclear D gene. CDR3 size: 14 residues. Germline CDR1 reads SGHVS; CDR2 reads FQNEAQ. Trimming took 1 base from V and 0 from J, leaving 7 bases between them. CDR3: CASSLEQISYEQYF. CDR3 DNA sequence: TGTGCCAGCAGCTTAGAACAGATCTCCTACGAGCAGTACTTC. The variable domain in full, completed from reference TRBV7-8 and TRBJ2-7, reads GAGVSQSPRYKVAKRGQDVALRCDPISGHVSLFWYQQALGQGPEFLTYFQNEAQLDKSGLPSDRFFAERPEGSVSTLKIQRTQQEDSAVYLCASSLEQISYEQYFGPGTRLTVT.

The rearrangement uses TRBV29-1 and TRBJ1-2; TRBD1 agrees at 9 bases. Germline CDR1 is SQVTM and CDR2 is ANQGSEA. Losses at the gene ends were 3 bases for V and 7 bases for J; bases not matched to a gene: 12. This CDR3 contains 15 residues. The CDR3 DNA reads as TGCAGCGTTGACCTGGGGACAGGGATAACGATTGGCTACACCTTC. It encodes CSVDLGTGITIGYTF.

V and J are TRBV5-5 and TRBJ2-3, with 11 positions matching TRBD2. This CDR3 spans 15 amino acids. Looked up from germline, CDR1 is SGHKS and CDR2 is YYEKEE (reference sequence). V lost 2 bases, J lost 6 bases, and 5 bases stayed unmatched. CDR3 nucleotides: TGTGCCAGCAGCTTTACTAGCGGGAGTAAGGATACGCAGTATTTT. Translated, it gives CASSFTSGSKDTQYF. Full variable domain (remainder filled in from reference TRBV5-5 and TRBJ2-3): DAGVTQSPTHLIKTRGQQVTLRCSPISGHKSVSWYQQVLGQGPQFIFQYYEKEERGRGNFPDRFSARQFPNYSSELNVNALLLGDSALYLCASSFTSGSKDTQYFGPGTRLTVL.

V usage is TRBV6-4 and J usage is TRBJ1-1, with TRBD1 as a possible D gene (5 bases). The CDR3 sequence is 13 residues long. Trimming pared 4 bases from V and 7 bases from J, leaving 13 bases between. Germline CDR1 MRHNA, CDR2 SNTAGT. The CDR3 protein is CASSAWEGYEAFF. The CDR3 bases are TGTGCCAGCAGTGCTTGGGAGGGGTATGAAGCTTTCTTT.

The chain links TRBV28 to TRBJ1-2; D gene uncertain. The germline V and J ends were trimmed by 2 bases and 0 bases, with 10 bases remaining between them. CDR3 length: 15 amino acids. Germline V gene data show CDR1 as MDHEN and CDR2 as SYDVKM. CDR3 nucleotide sequence: TGTGCCAGCAGTTTACCGAGTCGAACTAACTATGGCTACACCTTC. Translation: CASSLPSRTNYGYTF.

V gene TRBV4-2 combines with J gene TRBJ2-7; possible D gene TRBD2, 5 bases. CDR3 length equals 14 residues. V was pared by 1 base and J by 7 bases, with 14 bases between. Germline values: CDR1 LGHNA, CDR2 YNFKEQ. The CDR3, as DNA: TGTGCCAGCAGCCAAGCCCCCCCGGAGGTGGAGCAGTACTTC. It encodes CASSQAPPEVEQYF.